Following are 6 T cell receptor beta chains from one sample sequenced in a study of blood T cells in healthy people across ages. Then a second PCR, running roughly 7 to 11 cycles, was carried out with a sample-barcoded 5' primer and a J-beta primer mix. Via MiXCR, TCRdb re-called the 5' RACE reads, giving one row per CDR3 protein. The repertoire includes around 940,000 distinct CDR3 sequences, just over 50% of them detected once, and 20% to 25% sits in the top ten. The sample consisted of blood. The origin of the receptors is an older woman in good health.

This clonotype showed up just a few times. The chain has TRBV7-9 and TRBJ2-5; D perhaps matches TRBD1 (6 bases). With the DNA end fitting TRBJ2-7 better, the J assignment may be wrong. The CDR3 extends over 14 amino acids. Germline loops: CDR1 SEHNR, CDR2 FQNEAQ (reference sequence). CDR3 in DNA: TGTGCCAGCAGCCCGGAGGACAGATGGGACGAGCAGTACTTC. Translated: CASSPEDRWDEQYF.

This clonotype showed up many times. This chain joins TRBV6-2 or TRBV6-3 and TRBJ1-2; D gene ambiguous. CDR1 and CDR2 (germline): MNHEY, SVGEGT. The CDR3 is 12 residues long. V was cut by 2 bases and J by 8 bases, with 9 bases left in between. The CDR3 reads CASSYEADGYTF. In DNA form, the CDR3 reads TGTGCCAGCAGTTACGAGGCAGACGGCTACACCTTC.

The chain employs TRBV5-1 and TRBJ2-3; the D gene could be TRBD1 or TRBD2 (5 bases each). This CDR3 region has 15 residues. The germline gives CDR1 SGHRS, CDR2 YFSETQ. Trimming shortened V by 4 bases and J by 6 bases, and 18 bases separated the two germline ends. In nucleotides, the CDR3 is TGCGCCAGCAGCCGAGAGGGGCAGGCTGTGGATACGCAGTATTTT. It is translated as CASSREGQAVDTQYF. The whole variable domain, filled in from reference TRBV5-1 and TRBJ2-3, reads KAGVTQTPRYLIKTRGQQVTLSCSPISGHRSVSWYQQTPGQGLQFLFEYFSETQRNKGNFPGRFSGRQFSNSRSEMNVSTLELGDSALYLCASSREGQAVDTQYFGPGTRLTVL.

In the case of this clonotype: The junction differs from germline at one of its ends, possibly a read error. The CDR3 nucleotides read TGTGCCAGCAGCCAGGGGAGGGTAGGGCCCTACGAGCGGTACTTC. Its protein is CASSQGRVGPYERYF. The gene calls are TRBV7-8 and TRBJ2-7; the D gene is possibly TRBD2 (7 bases). The CDR3 is 15 amino acids. Germline assignment: CDR1 SGHVS and CDR2 FQNEAQ.

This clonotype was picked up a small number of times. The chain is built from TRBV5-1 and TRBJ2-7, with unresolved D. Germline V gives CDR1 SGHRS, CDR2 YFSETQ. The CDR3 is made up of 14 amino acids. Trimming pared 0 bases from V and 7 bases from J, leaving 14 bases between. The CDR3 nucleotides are TGCGCCAGCAGCTTGGGTCAGATCGACAATGAGCAGTACTTC. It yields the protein CASSLGQIDNEQYF. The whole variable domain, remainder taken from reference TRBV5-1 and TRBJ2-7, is KAGVTQTPRYLIKTRGQQVTLSCSPISGHRSVSWYQQTPGQGLQFLFEYFSETQRNKGNFPGRFSGRQFSNSRSEMNVSTLELGDSALYLCASSLGQIDNEQYFGPGTRLTVT.

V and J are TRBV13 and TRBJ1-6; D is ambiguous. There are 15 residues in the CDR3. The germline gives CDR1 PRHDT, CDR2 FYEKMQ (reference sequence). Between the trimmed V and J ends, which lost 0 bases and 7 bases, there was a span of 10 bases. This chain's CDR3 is CASSLGEVVNSPLHF. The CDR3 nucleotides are TGTGCCAGCAGCTTAGGGGAGGTGGTCAATTCACCCCTCCACTTT. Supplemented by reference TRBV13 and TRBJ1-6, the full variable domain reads AAGVIQSPRHLIKEKRETATLKCYPIPRHDTVYWYQQGPGQDPQFLISFYEKMQSDKGSIPDRFSAQQFSDYHSELNMSSLELGDSALYFCASSLGEVVNSPLHFGNGTRLTVT.